A single sample is the source of the 4 T cell receptor beta chains below, sequenced in a study of early T cells in non-severe SARS-CoV-2 infection. TCRdb ran MiXCR on the 5' RACE reads and lists one entry per CDR3 protein. The table includes 50,000 to 70,000 distinct CDR3 sequences, approximately 8% detected once. Sequencing was performed on whole blood. The receptors originated from an adult who was a healthcare worker with PCR-confirmed SARS-CoV-2 infection or an uninfected control (not recorded which).

This clonotype has at least ten counts. V usage is TRBV3-1 and J usage is TRBJ2-3; tentative D call: TRBD1 (5 bases). V was clipped by 0 bases and J by 0 bases, with 13 bases between them. CDR3 length: 17 amino acids. The germline gives CDR1 LGHDT, CDR2 YNNKEL (reference sequence). The CDR3 protein is CASSQEGPGTSTDTQYF. DNA for the CDR3: TGTGCCAGCAGCCAAGAGGGGCCCGGAACTAGCACAGATACGCAGTATTTT.

This clonotype was counted many times. The chain couples TRBV5-5 to TRBJ2-4, with D possibly TRBD2 on 5 matching bases. Trimming took 3 bases from V and 2 from J, leaving 12 bases between them. Germline V gives CDR1 SGHKS, CDR2 YYEKEE (reference sequence). This CDR3 spans 15 amino acids. CDR3 sequence: CASSSSVGTKNIQYF. CDR3 bases: TGTGCCAGCAGCTCGTCGGTCGGGACCAAAAACATTCAGTACTTC.

This clonotype was seen ten or more times. The rearrangement joins TRBV20-1 to TRBJ2-3; D call uncertain. Germline V gives CDR1 DFQATT, CDR2 SNEGSKA (reference sequence). The CDR3 consists of 15 residues. V gave up 0 bases and J gave up 1 base, with 11 bases separating them. This chain's CDR3 is CSARDLRVGTDTQYF. DNA of the CDR3: TGCAGTGCTAGAGATCTGAGAGTCGGCACAGATACGCAGTATTTT.

This clonotype was seen only a few times. This sequence joins TRBV4-1 and TRBJ2-3; 13 bases agree with TRBD2. The CDR3 length is 15 residues. CDR1 and CDR2 (germline): MGHRA, YSYEKL. V lost 5 bases, J lost 6 bases, and 5 bases stayed unmatched. CDR3 bases: TGCGCCAGCAGCGCACTAGCGGGAGGGCCGGATACGCAGTATTTT. This sequence encodes CASSALAGGPDTQYF.